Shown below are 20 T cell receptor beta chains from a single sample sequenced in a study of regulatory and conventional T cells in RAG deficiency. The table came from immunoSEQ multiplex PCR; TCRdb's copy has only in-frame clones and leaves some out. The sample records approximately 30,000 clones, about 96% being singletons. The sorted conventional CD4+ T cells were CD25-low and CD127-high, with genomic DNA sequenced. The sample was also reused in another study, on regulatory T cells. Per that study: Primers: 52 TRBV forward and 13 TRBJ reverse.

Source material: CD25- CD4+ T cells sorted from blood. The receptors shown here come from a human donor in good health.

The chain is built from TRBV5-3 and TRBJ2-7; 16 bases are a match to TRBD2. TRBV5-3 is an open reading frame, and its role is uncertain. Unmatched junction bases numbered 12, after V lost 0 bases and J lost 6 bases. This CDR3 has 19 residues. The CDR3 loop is CARSLVPGLAGGFPVEQYF. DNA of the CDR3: TGTGCCAGAAGCTTGGTCCCGGGACTAGCGGGAGGGTTCCCCGTCGAGCAGTACTTC.

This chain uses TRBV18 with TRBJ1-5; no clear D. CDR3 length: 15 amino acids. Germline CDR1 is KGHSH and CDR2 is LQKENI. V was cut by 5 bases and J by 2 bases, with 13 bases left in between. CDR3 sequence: CASSFLSQGNQPQHF. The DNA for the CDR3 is TGTGCCAGCTCATTTTTAAGCCAAGGCAATCAGCCCCAGCATTTT.

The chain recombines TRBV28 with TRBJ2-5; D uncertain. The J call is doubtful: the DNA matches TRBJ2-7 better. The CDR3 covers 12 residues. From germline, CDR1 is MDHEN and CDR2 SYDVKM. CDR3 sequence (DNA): TGTGCCAGCACAAGTCTCGGGTACGAGCAGTACTTC. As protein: CASTSLGYEQYF.

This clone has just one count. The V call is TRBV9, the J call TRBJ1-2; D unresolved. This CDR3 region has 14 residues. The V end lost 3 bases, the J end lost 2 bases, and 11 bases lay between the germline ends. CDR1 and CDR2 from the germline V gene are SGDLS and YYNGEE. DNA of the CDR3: TGTGCCAGCAGCGGGTCTAGCAGCAACTATGGCTACACCTTC. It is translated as CASSGSSSNYGYTF. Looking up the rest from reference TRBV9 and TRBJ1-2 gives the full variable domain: DSGVTQTPKHLITATGQRVTLRCSPRSGDLSVYWYQQSLDQGLQFLIQYYNGEERAKGNILERFSAQQFPDLHSELNLSSLELGDSALYFCASSGSSSNYGYTFGSGTRLTVV.

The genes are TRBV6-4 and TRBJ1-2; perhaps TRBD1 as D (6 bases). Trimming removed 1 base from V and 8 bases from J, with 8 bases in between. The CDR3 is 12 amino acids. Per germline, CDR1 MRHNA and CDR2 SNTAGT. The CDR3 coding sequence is TGTGCCAGCAGTGACTTAAGGGGGGGCTACACCTTC. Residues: CASSDLRGGYTF.

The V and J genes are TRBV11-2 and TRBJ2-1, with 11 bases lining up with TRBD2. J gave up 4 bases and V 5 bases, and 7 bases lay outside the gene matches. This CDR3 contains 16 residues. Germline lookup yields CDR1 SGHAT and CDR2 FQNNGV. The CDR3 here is CASSLIAGGYYNEQFF. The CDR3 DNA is TGTGCCAGCAGCCTCATAGCGGGGGGGTATTACAATGAGCAGTTCTTC.

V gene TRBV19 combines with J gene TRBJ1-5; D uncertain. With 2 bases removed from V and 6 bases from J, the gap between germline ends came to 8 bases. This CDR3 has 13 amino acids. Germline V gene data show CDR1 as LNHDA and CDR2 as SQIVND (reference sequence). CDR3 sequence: CASSIIPSQPQHF. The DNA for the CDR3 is TGTGCCAGTAGTATAATCCCCTCTCAGCCCCAGCATTTT.

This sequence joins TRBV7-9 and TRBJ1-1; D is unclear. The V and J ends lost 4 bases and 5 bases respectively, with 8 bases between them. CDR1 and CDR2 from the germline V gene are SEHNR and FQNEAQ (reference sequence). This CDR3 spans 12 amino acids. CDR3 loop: CASSSTGTEAFF. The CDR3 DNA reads TGTGCCAGCAGCTCCACCGGTACTGAAGCTTTCTTT.

The CDR3, as DNA: TGCGCCAGCAGCTTGGAGCCAGGGGCGGTTGGGGCCAACGTCCTGACTTTC. Residues: CASSLEPGAVGANVLTF. This chain uses TRBV5-1 with TRBJ2-6; D possibly corresponds to TRBD1 (6 bases). The germline gives CDR1 SGHRS, CDR2 YFSETQ. V was shortened by 0 bases and J by 3 bases, with 13 bases between the two germline ends. This CDR3 comprises 17 residues. The full variable domain, in which reference TRBV5-1 and TRBJ2-6 provide the parts outside the CDR3, is KAGVTQTPRYLIKTRGQQVTLSCSPISGHRSVSWYQQTPGQGLQFLFEYFSETQRNKGNFPGRFSGRQFSNSRSEMNVSTLELGDSALYLCASSLEPGAVGANVLTFGAGSRLTVL.

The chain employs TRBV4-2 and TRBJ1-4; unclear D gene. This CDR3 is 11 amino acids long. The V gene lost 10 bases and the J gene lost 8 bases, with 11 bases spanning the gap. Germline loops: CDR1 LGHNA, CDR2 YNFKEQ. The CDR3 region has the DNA TGTGCCACGAGAAGCGGAGAAAAACTGTTTTTT. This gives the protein CATRSGEKLFF.

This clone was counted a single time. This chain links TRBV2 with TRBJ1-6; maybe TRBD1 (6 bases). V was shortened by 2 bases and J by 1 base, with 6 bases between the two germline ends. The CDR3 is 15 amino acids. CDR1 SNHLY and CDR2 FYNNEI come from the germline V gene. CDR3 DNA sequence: TGTGCCAGCAGTGAAAGGGGGTCCTATAATTCACCCCTCCACTTT. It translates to CASSERGSYNSPLHF.

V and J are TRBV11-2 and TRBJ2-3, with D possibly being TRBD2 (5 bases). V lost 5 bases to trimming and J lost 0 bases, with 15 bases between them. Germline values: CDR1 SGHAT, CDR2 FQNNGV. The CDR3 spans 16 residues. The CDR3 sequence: CASSGVGAPSTDTQYF. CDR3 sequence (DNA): TGTGCCAGCAGCGGGGTGGGAGCACCCAGCACAGATACGCAGTATTTT. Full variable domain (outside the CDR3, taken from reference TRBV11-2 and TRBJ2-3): EAGVAQSPRYKIIEKRQSVAFWCNPISGHATLYWYQQILGQGPKLLIQFQNNGVVDDSQLPKDRFSAERLKGVDSTLKIQPAKLEDSAVYLCASSGVGAPSTDTQYFGPGTRLTVL.

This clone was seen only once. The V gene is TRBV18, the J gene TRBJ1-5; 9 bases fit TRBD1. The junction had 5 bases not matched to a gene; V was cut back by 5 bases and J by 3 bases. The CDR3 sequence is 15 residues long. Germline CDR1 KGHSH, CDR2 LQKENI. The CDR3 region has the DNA TGTGCCAGCTCATCCTTACAGGGGGCCAATCAGCCCCAGCATTTT. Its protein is CASSSLQGANQPQHF.

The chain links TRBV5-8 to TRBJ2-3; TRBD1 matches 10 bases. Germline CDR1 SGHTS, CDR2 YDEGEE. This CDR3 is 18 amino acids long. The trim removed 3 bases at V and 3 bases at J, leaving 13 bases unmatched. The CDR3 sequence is CASSSGTGAAGVTDTQYF. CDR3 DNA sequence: TGTGCCAGCAGCTCCGGGACAGGGGCCGCGGGGGTGACAGATACGCAGTATTTT.

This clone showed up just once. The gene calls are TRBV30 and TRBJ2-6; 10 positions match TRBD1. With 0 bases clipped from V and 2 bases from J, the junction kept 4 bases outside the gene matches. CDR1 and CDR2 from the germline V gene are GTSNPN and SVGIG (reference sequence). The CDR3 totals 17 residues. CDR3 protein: CAWSVGQGPPGANVLTF. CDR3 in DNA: TGTGCCTGGAGTGTGGGACAGGGGCCCCCTGGGGCCAACGTCCTGACTTTC.

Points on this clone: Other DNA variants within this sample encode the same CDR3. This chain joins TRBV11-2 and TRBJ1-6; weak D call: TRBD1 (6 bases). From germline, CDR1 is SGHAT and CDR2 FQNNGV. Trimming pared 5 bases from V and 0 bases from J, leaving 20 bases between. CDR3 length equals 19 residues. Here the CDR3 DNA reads TGTGCCAGCAGCCTAGGACAGAAGTCTTTTCGCTCCTATAATTCACCCCTCCACTTT. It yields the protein CASSLGQKSFRSYNSPLHF.

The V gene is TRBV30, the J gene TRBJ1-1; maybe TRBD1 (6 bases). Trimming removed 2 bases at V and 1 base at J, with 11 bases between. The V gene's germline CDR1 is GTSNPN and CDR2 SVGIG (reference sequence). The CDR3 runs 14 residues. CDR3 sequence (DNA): TGTGCCTGGAGTCGGGGACACCAGAACACTGAAGCTTTCTTT. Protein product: CAWSRGHQNTEAFF.

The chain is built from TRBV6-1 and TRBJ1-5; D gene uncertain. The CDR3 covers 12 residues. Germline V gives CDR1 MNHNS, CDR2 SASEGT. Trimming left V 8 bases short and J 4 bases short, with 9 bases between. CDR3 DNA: TGTGCCAGCGCGGCGGGTAATCAGCCCCAGCATTTT. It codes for CASAAGNQPQHF.

CDR3 bases: TGTGCCATCAGTGCGAAACTAGCGACGACTAGCACAGATACGCAGTATTTT. As protein: CAISAKLATTSTDTQYF. The chain joins TRBV10-3 to TRBJ2-3; 7 bases agree with TRBD2. Unmatched junction bases numbered 10, after V lost 4 bases and J lost 0 bases. CDR1 is ENHRY and CDR2 is SYGVKD in the germline V gene. This CDR3 is 17 amino acids long.

In DNA, the CDR3 is TGTGCCTGGGGGCCACTAGGTTTTGGGAATCAGCCCCAGCATTTT. It encodes CAWGPLGFGNQPQHF. The rearrangement links TRBV30 to TRBJ1-5; D remains unclear. Trimming removed 5 bases from V and 4 bases from J, with 18 bases in between. The CDR3 runs 15 residues. Germline V gene sequence: CDR1 GTSNPN, CDR2 SVGIG (reference sequence).